The rows below give T cell receptor beta chains drawn from one sample of a study of cytomegalovirus exposure and HLA in healthy donors. Profiled with immunoSEQ multiplex PCR; TCRdb holds only in-frame clones, not every one. The data hold approximately 100,000 clones, with under 80% observed a single time. Specimen: PBMCs. These receptor sequences come from a woman aged 45-60 years in good health and CMV-seropositive. The CDR3 runs from the conserved cysteine through the conserved F or W. D genes are given only for firm matches.

TRBJ2-7 NA TRBV27 CASSPGGPLYEQYF
TRBJ2-1 TRBD2 TRBV4-1 CASSGAGGVSYNEQFF
TRBJ2-7 TRBD1 TRBV6-1 CASSEVGDSLTSGTYEQYF
TRBJ2-7 TRBD1 TRBV5-1 CASSLRTGGDEQYF
TRBJ2-7 NA TRBV27 CASSPGTTSYEQYF
TRBJ2-5 NA TRBV11-2 CASSLGQGSMETQYF
TRBJ2-3 TRBD2 TRBV2 CASMPTSVTDTQYF
TRBJ2-3 TRBD2 TRBV5-1 CASSLAGGKVDTQYF
TRBJ1-5 NA TRBV11-2 CASSLGSVNQPQHF
TRBJ2-1 NA TRBV5-1 CASRESISYNEQFF
TRBJ2-5 TRBD2 TRBV11-2 CASSLVPSGATGETQYF
TRBJ1-1 NA TRBV2 CASVGVVGTEAFF
TRBJ2-4 TRBD1 TRBV7-3 CASSLETGGGGLAKNIQYF
TRBJ2-7 NA TRBV7-9 CASSPRRVYEQYF
TRBJ1-5 NA TRBV30 CAWSVQGGNQPQHF